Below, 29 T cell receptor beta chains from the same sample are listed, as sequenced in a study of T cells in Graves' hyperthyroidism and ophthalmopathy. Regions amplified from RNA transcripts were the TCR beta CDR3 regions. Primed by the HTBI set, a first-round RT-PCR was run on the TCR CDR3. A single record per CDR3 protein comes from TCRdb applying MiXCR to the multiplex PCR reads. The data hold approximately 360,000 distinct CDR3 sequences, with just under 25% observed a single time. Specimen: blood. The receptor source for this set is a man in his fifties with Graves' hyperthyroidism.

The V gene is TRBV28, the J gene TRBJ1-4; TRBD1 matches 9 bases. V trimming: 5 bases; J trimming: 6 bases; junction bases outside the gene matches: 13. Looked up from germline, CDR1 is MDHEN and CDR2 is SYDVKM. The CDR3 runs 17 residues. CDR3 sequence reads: CASSPQFLRTGDEKLFF. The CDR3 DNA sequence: TGTGCCAGCAGTCCCCAGTTCCTACGGACAGGGGATGAAAAACTGTTTTTT. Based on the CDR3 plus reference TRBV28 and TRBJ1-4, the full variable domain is DVKVTQSSRYLVKRTGEKVFLECVQDMDHENMFWYRQDPGLGLRLIYFSYDVKMKEKGDIPEGYSVSREKKERFSLILESASTNQTSMYLCASSPQFLRTGDEKLFFGSGTQLSVL.

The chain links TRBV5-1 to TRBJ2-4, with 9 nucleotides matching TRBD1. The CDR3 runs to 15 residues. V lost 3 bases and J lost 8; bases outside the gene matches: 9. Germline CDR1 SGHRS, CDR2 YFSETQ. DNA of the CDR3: TGCGCCAGCAGCTCCGACCCGGGACAGGGTGACATTCAGTACTTC. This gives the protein CASSSDPGQGDIQYF.

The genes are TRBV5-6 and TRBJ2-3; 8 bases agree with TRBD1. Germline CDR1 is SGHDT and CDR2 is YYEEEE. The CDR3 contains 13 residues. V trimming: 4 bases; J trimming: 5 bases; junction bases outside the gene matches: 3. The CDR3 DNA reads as TGTGCCAGCAGCCTCACAGGGGGAGATACGCAGTATTTT. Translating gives CASSLTGGDTQYF.

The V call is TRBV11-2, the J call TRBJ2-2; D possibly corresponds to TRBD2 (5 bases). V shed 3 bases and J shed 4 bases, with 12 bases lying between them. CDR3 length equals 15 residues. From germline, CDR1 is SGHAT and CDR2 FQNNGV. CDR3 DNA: TGTGCCAGCAGCTTTCTACTAGAGGGCACCGGGGAGCTGTTTTTT. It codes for CASSFLLEGTGELFF.

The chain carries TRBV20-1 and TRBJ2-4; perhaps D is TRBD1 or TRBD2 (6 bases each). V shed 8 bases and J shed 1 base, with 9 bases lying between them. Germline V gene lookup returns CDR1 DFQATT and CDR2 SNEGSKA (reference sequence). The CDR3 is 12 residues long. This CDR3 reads CSIGGAKNIQYF. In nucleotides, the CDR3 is TGCAGTATAGGGGGGGCCAAAAACATTCAGTACTTC.

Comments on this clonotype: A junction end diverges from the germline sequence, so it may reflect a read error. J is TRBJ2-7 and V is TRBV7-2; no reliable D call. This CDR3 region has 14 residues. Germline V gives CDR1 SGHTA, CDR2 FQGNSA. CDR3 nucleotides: TGCGCCAGCAGCTATCGGGCTGGAAACTACGAGCAGTACTTC. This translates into CASSYRAGNYEQYF. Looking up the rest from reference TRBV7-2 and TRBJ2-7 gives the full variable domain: GAGVSQSPSNKVTEKGKDVELRCDPISGHTALYWYRQSLGQGLEFLIYFQGNSAPDKSGLPSDRFSAERTGGSVSTLTIQRTQQEDSAVYLCASSYRAGNYEQYFGPGTRLTVT.

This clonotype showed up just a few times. The CDR3 loop reads CSARLAGRVDTQYF. CDR3 nucleotides: TGCAGTGCCAGACTAGCGGGGAGGGTGGATACGCAGTATTTT. This rearrangement joins TRBV20-1 to TRBJ2-3; 11 nucleotides match TRBD2. The V segment lost 6 bases and the J segment 6 bases; nucleotides outside the gene matches: 8. Per germline, CDR1 DFQATT and CDR2 SNEGSKA (reference sequence). There are 14 residues in the CDR3.

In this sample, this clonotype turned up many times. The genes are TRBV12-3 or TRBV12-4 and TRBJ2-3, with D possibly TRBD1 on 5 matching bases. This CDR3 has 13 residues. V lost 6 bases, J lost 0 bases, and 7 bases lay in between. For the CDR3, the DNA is TGTGCCAGCAGCACAGGTAGCACAGATACGCAGTATTTT. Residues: CASSTGSTDTQYF.

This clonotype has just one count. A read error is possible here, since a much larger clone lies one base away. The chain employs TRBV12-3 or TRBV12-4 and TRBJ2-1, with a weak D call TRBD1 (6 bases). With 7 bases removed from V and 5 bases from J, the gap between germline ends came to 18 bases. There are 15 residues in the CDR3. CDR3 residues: CASILSGTPHNEQFF. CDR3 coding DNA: TGTGCCAGCATTCTATCCGGGACACCTCACAATGAGCAGTTCTTC.

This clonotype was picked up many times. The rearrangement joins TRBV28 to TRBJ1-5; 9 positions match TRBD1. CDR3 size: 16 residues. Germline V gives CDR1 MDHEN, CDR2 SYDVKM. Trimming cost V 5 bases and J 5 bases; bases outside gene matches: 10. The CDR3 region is CASSPHLGQGYQPQHF. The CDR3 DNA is TGTGCCAGCAGTCCCCACCTCGGACAGGGGTATCAGCCCCAGCATTTT.

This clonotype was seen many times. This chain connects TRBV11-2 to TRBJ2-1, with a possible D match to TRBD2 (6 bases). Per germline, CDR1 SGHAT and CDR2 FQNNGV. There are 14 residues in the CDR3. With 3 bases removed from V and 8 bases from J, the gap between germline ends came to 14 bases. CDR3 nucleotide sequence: TGTGCCAGCAGCTTTCGGACTACGGTAGATGAGCAGTTCTTC. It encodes CASSFRTTVDEQFF.

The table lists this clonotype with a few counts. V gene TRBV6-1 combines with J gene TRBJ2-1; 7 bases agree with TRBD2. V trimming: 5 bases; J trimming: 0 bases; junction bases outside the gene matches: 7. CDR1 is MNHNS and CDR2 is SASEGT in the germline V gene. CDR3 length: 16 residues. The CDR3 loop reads CASSTKTSLSYNEQFF. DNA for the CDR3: TGTGCCAGCAGTACCAAGACTAGCCTCTCCTACAATGAGCAGTTCTTC.

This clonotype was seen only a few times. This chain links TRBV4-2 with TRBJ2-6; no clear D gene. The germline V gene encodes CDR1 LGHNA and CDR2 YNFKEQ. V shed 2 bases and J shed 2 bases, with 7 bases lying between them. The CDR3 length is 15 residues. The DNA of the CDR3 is TGTGCCAGCAGCCAATCTAGTACTGGGGCCAACGTCCTGACTTTC. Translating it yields CASSQSSTGANVLTF.

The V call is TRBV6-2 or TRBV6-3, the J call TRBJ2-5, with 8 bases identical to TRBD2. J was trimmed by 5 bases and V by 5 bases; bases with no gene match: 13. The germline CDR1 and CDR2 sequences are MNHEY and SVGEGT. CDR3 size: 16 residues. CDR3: CASSPRGGVGGETQYF. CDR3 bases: TGTGCCAGCAGTCCCCGGGGGGGAGTCGGGGGGGAGACCCAGTACTTC.

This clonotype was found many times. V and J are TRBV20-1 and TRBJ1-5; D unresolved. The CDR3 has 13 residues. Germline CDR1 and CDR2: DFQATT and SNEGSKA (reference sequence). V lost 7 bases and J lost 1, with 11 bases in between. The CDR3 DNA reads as TGCAGTGGTACGGAAGGCAGCAATCAGCCCCAGCATTTT. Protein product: CSGTEGSNQPQHF.

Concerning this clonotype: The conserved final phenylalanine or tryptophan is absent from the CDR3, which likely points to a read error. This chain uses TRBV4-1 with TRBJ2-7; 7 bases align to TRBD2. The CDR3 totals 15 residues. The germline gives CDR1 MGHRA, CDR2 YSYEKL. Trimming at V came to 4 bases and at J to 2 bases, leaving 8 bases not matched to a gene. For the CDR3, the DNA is TGCGCCAGCAGCCCCGGGGCTAGCGGTCCCTACGAGCAGTACCTC. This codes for CASSPGASGPYEQYL.

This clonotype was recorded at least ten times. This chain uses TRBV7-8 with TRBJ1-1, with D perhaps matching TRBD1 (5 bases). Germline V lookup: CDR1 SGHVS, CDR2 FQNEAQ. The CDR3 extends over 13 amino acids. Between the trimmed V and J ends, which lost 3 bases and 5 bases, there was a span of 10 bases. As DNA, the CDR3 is TGTGCCAGCAGCTTCGGGACCGCAACTGAAGCTTTCTTT. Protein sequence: CASSFGTATEAFF.

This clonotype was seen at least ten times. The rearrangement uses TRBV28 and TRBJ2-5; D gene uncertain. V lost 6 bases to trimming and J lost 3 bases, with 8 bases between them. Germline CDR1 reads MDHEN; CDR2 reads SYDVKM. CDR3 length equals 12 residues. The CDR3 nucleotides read TGTGCCAGCAGCACGGATGAAGAGACCCAGTACTTC. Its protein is CASSTDEETQYF.

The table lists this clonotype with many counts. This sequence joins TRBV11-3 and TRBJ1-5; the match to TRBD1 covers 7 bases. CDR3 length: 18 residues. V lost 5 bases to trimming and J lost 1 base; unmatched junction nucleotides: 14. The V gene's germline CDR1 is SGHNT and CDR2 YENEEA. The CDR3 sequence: CASSPIRQGTRSNQPQHF. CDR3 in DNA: TGTGCCAGCAGCCCCATAAGACAGGGAACGAGGAGCAATCAGCCCCAGCATTTT. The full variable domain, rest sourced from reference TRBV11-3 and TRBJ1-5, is EAGVVQSPRYKIIEKKQPVAFWCNPISGHNTLYWYLQNLGQGPELLIRYENEEAVDDSQLPKDRFSAERLKGVDSTLKIQPAELGDSAVYLCASSPIRQGTRSNQPQHFGDGTRLSIL.

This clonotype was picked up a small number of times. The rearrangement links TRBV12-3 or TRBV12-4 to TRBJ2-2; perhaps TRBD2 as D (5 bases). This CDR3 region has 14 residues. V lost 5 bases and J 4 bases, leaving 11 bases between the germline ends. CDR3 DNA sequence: TGTGCCAGCAGTCCTGGACTTTCCACCGGGGAGCTGTTTTTT. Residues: CASSPGLSTGELFF.

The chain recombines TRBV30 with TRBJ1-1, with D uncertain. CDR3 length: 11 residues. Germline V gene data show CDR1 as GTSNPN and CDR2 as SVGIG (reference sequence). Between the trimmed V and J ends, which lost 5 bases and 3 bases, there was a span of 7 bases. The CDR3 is CAWAGHTEAFF. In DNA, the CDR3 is TGTGCCTGGGCAGGCCACACTGAAGCTTTCTTT.

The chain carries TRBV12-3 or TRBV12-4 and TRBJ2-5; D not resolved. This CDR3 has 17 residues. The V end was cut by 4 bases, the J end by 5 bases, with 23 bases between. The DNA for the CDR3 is TGTGCCAGCAGTTCGAGTTCGGTCGTCCTTTCTATTGAGACCCAGTACTTC. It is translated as CASSSSSVVLSIETQYF.

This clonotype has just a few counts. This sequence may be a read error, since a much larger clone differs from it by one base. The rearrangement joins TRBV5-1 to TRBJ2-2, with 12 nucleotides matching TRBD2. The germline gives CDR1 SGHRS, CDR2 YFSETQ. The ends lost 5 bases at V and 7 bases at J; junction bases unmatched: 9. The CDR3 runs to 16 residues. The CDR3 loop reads CASRLGLAGLHGELFF. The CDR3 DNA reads TGCGCCAGCAGACTCGGACTAGCGGGATTGCACGGGGAGCTGTTTTTT.

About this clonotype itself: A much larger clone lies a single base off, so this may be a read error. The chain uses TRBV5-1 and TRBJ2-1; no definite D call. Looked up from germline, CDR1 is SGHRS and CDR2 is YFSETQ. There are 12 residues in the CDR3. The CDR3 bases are TGCGCCAGCAGCCTCCGACCGAATGAGCGGTTCTTC. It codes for CASSLRPNERFF. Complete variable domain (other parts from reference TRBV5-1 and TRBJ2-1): KAGVTQTPRYLIKTRGQQVTLSCSPISGHRSVSWYQQTPGQGLQFLFEYFSETQRNKGNFPGRFSGRQFSNSRSEMNVSTLELGDSALYLCASSLRPNERFFGPGTRLTVL.

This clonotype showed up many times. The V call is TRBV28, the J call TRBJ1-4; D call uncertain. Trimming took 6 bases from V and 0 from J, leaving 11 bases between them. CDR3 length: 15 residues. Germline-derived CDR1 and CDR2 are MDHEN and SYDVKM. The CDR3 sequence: CASSPGQATNEKLFF. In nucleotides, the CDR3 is TGTGCCAGCAGCCCTGGGCAGGCAACTAATGAAAAACTGTTTTTT. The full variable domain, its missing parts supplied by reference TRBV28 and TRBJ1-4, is DVKVTQSSRYLVKRTGEKVFLECVQDMDHENMFWYRQDPGLGLRLIYFSYDVKMKEKGDIPEGYSVSREKKERFSLILESASTNQTSMYLCASSPGQATNEKLFFGSGTQLSVL.

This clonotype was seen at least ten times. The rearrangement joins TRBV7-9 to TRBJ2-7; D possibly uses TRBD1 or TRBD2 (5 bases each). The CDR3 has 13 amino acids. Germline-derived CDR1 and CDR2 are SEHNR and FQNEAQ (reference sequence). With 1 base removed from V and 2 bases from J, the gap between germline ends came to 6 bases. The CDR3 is CASSLGDAYEQYF. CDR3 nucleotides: TGTGCCAGCAGCTTAGGGGACGCCTACGAGCAGTACTTC.

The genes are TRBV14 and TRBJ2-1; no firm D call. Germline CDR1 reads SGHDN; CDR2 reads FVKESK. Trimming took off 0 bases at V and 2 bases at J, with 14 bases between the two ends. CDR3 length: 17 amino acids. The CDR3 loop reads CASSQDPLESTYNEQFF. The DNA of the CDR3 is TGTGCCAGCAGCCAAGACCCGCTCGAGTCAACCTACAATGAGCAGTTCTTC.

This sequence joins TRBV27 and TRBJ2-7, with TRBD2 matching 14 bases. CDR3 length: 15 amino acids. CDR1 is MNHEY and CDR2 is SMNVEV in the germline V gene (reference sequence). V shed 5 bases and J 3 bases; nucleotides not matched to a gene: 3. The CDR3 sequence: CASSQGTSGGYEQYF. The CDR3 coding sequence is TGTGCCAGCAGTCAGGGGACTAGCGGGGGCTACGAGCAGTACTTC.

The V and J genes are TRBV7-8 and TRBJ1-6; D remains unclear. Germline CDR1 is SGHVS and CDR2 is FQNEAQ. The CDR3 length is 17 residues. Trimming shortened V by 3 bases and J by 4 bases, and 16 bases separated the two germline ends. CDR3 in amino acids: CASSFSIPLEYNSPLHF. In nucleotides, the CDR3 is TGTGCCAGCAGCTTTTCAATCCCCCTGGAATATAATTCACCCCTCCACTTT.